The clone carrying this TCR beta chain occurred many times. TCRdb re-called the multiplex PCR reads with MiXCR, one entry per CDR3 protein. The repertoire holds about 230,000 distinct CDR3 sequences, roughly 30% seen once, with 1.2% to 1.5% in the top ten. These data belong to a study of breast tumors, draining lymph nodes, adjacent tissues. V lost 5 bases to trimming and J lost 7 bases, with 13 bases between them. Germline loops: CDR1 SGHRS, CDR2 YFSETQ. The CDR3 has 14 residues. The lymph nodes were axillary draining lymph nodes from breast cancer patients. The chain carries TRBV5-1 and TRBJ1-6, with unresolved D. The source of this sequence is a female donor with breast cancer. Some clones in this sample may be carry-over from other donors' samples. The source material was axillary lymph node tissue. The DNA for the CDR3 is TGCGCCAGCAGTCGTGACACGGTGAATTCACCCCTCCACTTT. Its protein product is CASSRDTVNSPLHF.